This TCR beta chain was identified during a study of CD8+CD57+ T cells in acquired aplastic anemia. Study-wide results and caveats: Patients and controls had in common 25 to 30 CD8+ CDR3 sequences. Measurement in patients showed lower diversity in CD8+CD57+ cells than in total CD4+ and CD8+ pools. Patients did not significantly differ from controls in CD8+ Simpson's diversity.

Genomic DNA served as template for TCR beta VDJ and CDR3 profiling. Via MiXCR, TCRdb re-called the reads, giving one row per CDR3 protein. This sample yields around 17,000 distinct CDR3 sequences, of which about 40% are seen a single time; roughly 85% belongs to the top ten. Of note for this clonotype: No antigen is known for it.

It was patients with CD8+CD57+ cell expansion by flow cytometry who were chosen for sequencing. Receipt of therapy had not occurred in any patient by the time of blood sampling. A bead-enriched population of CD8+CD57+ cells gave a mean 1.6 ug DNA. The CDR3 totals 13 residues. Looked up from germline, CDR1 is SGHRS and CDR2 is YFSETQ. V was trimmed by 1 base and J by 8 bases, leaving 9 bases between them. This receptor was taken from a human donor with aplastic anemia. This chain joins TRBV5-1 and TRBJ2-2, with TRBD2 as a possible D gene (5 bases). The sample consisted of CD8+CD57+ T cells sorted from PBMCs. Subset defined: bead-enriched CD8+CD57+ effector memory T cells from SAA patients. Here the CDR3 reads CASSLWETGELFF. CDR3 DNA sequence: TGCGCCAGCAGCTTGTGGGAGACAGGGGAGCTGTTTTTT.